The rows below give T cell receptor beta chains drawn from one sample of a study of control samples from healthy donors and cancer patients. Produced via immunoSEQ multiplex PCR; TCRdb's table is partial and in-frame only. Among 100,000 to 150,000 clones listed, approximately 87% were seen once. The sample comprised blood. These receptors all stem from a man aged 55 to 69 in good health. Each CDR3 is given with its conserved first and last residue. D genes are given only for firm matches. Rows may omit the clone size; those that give it use once, few, many or a size class.

clone_size: few
j_call: TRBJ2-2
d_call: -
v_call: TRBV5-6
cdr3_nt: TGTGCCAGCAGCTTGGATTCAAGGGTATTCACCGGGGAGCTGTTTTTT
cdr3_aa: CASSLDSRVFTGELFF

clone_size: -
j_call: TRBJ1-2
d_call: -
v_call: TRBV7-3
cdr3_nt: TGTGCCAGCAGCTTAACCGTCGGCAGCAACTATGGCTACACCTTC
cdr3_aa: CASSLTVGSNYGYTF

clone_size: -
j_call: TRBJ2-1
d_call: TRBD2
v_call: TRBV28
cdr3_nt: TGTGCCACCTTGGTACAGCGGGGCGGTTTTGATGAGCAGTTCTTC
cdr3_aa: CATLVQRGGFDEQFF

clone_size: -
j_call: TRBJ1-1
d_call: TRBD1
v_call: TRBV30
cdr3_nt: TGTGCCTGGAGCCTACGGGACAGGGGGGGAACTGAAGCTTTCTTT
cdr3_aa: CAWSLRDRGGTEAFF

clone_size: -
j_call: TRBJ1-2
d_call: TRBD1
v_call: TRBV5-5
cdr3_nt: TGTGCCAGCAGCTTGCGGAACCGGGACAGCCATGGCTACACCTTC
cdr3_aa: CASSLRNRDSHGYTF

clone_size: -
j_call: TRBJ1-1
d_call: TRBD1
v_call: TRBV11-3
cdr3_nt: TGTGCCAGCAGCTTAGCAGGGGGCACTGAAGCTTTCTTT
cdr3_aa: CASSLAGGTEAFF

clone_size: -
j_call: TRBJ2-1
d_call: TRBD2
v_call: TRBV27
cdr3_nt: TGTGCCAGCAGGCCTACGGGGGGTGCCAACCATGAGCAGTTCTTC
cdr3_aa: CASRPTGGANHEQFF

clone_size: -
j_call: TRBJ1-5
d_call: -
v_call: TRBV18
cdr3_nt: TGTGCCAGCTCACCTACAGGGAACAATCAGCCCCAGCATTTT
cdr3_aa: CASSPTGNNQPQHF

clone_size: -
j_call: TRBJ1-6
d_call: TRBD1
v_call: TRBV27
cdr3_nt: TGTGCCAGCACCCTAGCCCCGGTCCAGGGGGTCTATAATTCACCCCTCCACTTT
cdr3_aa: CASTLAPVQGVYNSPLHF

clone_size: -
j_call: TRBJ2-1
d_call: TRBD2
v_call: TRBV4-3
cdr3_nt: TGCGCCAGCAGCCAGGAAGCGGGGGGAAACTACAATGAGCAGTTCTTC
cdr3_aa: CASSQEAGGNYNEQFF

clone_size: -
j_call: TRBJ1-2
d_call: TRBD1
v_call: TRBV28
cdr3_nt: TGTGCCAGCAGTTTCGCAGGGGGGAACTATGGCTACACCTTC
cdr3_aa: CASSFAGGNYGYTF

clone_size: few
j_call: TRBJ2-1
d_call: TRBD1
v_call: TRBV9
cdr3_nt: TGTGCCAGCAGCACCTGGACAGGGATAGGGAATGAGCAGTTCTTC
cdr3_aa: CASSTWTGIGNEQFF

clone_size: -
j_call: TRBJ1-3
d_call: -
v_call: TRBV7-3
cdr3_nt: TGTGCCAGCTTACAGGGTACCTCTGGAAACACCATATATTTT
cdr3_aa: CASLQGTSGNTIYF

clone_size: -
j_call: TRBJ2-3
d_call: -
v_call: TRBV7-3
cdr3_nt: TGTGCCAGCAGCTCCACATCTAGCGTAAACACAGATACGCAGTATTTT
cdr3_aa: CASSSTSSVNTDTQYF

clone_size: once
j_call: TRBJ1-5
d_call: -
v_call: TRBV12-3/TRBV12-4
cdr3_nt: TGTGCCAGCAGTTGGGCCGAATACCAGCCCCAGCATTTT
cdr3_aa: CASSWAEYQPQHF

clone_size: -
j_call: TRBJ1-2
d_call: TRBD1
v_call: TRBV28
cdr3_nt: TGTGCCAGCAGTTTATCCGCGGGACAGATTAACTATGGCTACACCTTC
cdr3_aa: CASSLSAGQINYGYTF

clone_size: -
j_call: TRBJ1-2
d_call: -
v_call: TRBV7-9
cdr3_nt: TGTGCCAGCAGCTCCTCGACAGCTCTCTATGGCTACACCTTC
cdr3_aa: CASSSSTALYGYTF

clone_size: -
j_call: TRBJ1-1
d_call: TRBD1
v_call: TRBV28
cdr3_nt: TGTGCCAGCCGTTTCGGGACAGTAAACACTGAAGCTTTCTTT
cdr3_aa: CASRFGTVNTEAFF

clone_size: -
j_call: TRBJ1-2
d_call: -
v_call: TRBV5-1
cdr3_nt: TGCGCCAGCAGCTCGACCCTCACGATGGGGGAGGGCTACACCTTC
cdr3_aa: CASSSTLTMGEGYTF

clone_size: -
j_call: TRBJ2-7
d_call: -
v_call: TRBV14
cdr3_nt: TGTGCCAGCAGCCGGGGTAGCAGGGCCTACGAGCAGTACTTC
cdr3_aa: CASSRGSRAYEQYF

clone_size: once
j_call: TRBJ2-7
d_call: TRBD1
v_call: TRBV5-1
cdr3_nt: TGCGCCAGCAGCTCGGGACAGGAGAGCTCCTACGAGCAGTACTTC
cdr3_aa: CASSSGQESSYEQYF

clone_size: -
j_call: TRBJ1-1
d_call: TRBD1
v_call: TRBV10-3
cdr3_nt: TGTGCCATCAGTGAGTCCAACAGGGGGCGAACTCCGGGCACTGAAGCTTTCTTT
cdr3_aa: CAISESNRGRTPGTEAFF

clone_size: -
j_call: TRBJ2-3
d_call: -
v_call: TRBV7-2
cdr3_nt: TGTGCCAGCAGCCCGGGAGACATCATAGTGTTAGATACGCAGTATTTT
cdr3_aa: CASSPGDIIVLDTQYF